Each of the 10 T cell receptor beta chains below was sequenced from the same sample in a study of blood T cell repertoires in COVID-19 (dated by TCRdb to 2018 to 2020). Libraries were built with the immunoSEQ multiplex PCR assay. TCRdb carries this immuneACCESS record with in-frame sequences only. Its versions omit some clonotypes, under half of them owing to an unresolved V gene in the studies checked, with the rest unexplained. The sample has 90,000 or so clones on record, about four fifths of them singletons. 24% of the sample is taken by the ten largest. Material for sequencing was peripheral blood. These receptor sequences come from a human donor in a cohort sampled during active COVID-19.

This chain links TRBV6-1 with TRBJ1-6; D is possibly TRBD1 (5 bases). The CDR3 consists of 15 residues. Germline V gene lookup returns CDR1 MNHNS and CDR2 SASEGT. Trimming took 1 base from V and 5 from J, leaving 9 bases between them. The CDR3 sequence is CASSEEQEHNSPLHF. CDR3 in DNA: TGTGCCAGCAGTGAAGAACAGGAACATAATTCACCCCTCCACTTT.

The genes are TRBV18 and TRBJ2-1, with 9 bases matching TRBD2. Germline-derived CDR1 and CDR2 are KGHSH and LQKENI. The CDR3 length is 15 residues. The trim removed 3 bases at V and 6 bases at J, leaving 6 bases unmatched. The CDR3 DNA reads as TGTGCCAGCTCACCGGTAGCGGGAGTGGGCAATGAGCAGTTCTTC. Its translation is CASSPVAGVGNEQFF.

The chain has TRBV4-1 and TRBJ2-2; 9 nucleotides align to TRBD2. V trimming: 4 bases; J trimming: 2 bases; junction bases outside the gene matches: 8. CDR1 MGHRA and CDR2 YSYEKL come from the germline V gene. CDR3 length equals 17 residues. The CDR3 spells CASSPTGLAGNTGELFF. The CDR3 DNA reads TGCGCCAGCAGCCCAACGGGACTAGCAGGCAACACCGGGGAGCTGTTTTTT.

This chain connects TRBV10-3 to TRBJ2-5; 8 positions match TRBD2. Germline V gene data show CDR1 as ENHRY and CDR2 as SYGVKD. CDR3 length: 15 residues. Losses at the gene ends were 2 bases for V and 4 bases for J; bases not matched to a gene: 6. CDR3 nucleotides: TGTGCCATCAGTGAGGAGCGGGAGAGGCGAGAGACCCAGTACTTC. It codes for CAISEERERRETQYF.

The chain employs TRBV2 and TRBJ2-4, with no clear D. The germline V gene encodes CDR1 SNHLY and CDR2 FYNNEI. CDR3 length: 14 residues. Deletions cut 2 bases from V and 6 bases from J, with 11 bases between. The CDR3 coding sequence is TGTGCCAGCAGTGAAAGGTGGGCAGGAAACATTCAGTACTTC. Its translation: CASSERWAGNIQYF.

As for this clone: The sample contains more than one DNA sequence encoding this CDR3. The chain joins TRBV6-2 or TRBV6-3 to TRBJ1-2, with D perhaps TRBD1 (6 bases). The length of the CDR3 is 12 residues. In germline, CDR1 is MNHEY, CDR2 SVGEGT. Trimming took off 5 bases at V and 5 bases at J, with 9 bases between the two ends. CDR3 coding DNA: TGTGCCAGCAGTCAAACAGGGTATGGCTACACCTTC. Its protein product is CASSQTGYGYTF.

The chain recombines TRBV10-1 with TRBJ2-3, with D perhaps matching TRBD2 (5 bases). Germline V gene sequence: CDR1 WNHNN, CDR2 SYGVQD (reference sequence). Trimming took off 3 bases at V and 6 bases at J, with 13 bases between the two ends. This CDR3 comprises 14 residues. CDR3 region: CASSDLVGADTQYF. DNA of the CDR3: TGCGCCAGCAGTGATTTAGTGGGAGCGGATACGCAGTATTTT.

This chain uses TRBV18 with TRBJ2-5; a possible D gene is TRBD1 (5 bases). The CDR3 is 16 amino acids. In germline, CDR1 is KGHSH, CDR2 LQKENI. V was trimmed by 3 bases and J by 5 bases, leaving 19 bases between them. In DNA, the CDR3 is TGTGCCAGCTCACCCCGGCAGGGAAATGATCAGGAGACCCAGTACTTC. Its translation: CASSPRQGNDQETQYF.

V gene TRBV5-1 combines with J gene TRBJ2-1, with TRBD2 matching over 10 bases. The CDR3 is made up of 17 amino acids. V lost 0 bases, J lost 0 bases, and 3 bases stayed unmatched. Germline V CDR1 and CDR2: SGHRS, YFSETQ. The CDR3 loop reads CASSLGASGSSYNEQFF. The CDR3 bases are TGCGCCAGCAGCTTGGGGGCTAGCGGGAGCTCCTACAATGAGCAGTTCTTC.

The CDR3: CASSGSSGELFF. The CDR3 DNA is TGCGCCAGCAGTGGGAGTTCCGGGGAGCTGTTTTTT. This chain links TRBV10-1 with TRBJ2-2, with unresolved D. The CDR3 runs 12 residues. Germline V gene data show CDR1 as WNHNN and CDR2 as SYGVQD (reference sequence). Trimming left V 4 bases short and J 6 bases short, with 6 bases between.